One sample yielded the 14 T cell receptor beta chains listed below, sequenced in a study of technical replicates of blood from a handful of donors. Clones were read by immunoSEQ multiplex PCR, and TCRdb kept only the in-frame ones, dropping some. The sample lists 65,000 to 90,000 clones; 93% were seen once. Material: T cells isolated from PBMCs. These receptors all come from a human donor in good health.

In DNA, the CDR3 is TGTGCCAGCAGTCCCAGGGTTTCGTCCTATAATTCACCCCTCCACTTT. It yields the protein CASSPRVSSYNSPLHF. This chain joins TRBV27 and TRBJ1-6, with D possibly matching TRBD1 (5 bases). This CDR3 spans 16 amino acids. Deletions cut 5 bases from V and 1 base from J, with 12 bases between. Germline CDR1 reads MNHEY; CDR2 reads SMNVEV (reference sequence).

This sequence joins TRBV5-8 and TRBJ2-7; 9 nucleotides line up with TRBD2. The ends lost 2 bases at V and 3 bases at J; junction bases unmatched: 3. The CDR3 has 14 residues. From germline, CDR1 is SGHTS and CDR2 YDEGEE. The CDR3 region is CASSFGGGDYEQYF. For the CDR3, the DNA is TGTGCCAGCAGCTTCGGCGGGGGGGACTACGAGCAGTACTTC. Using reference TRBV5-8 and TRBJ2-7 for the parts outside the CDR3, the full variable domain is EAGVTQSPTHLIKTRGQQATLRCSPISGHTSVYWYQQALGLGLQFLLWYDEGEERNRGNFPPRFSGRQFPNYSSELNVNALELEDSALYLCASSFGGGDYEQYFGPGTRLTVT.

The V call is TRBV7-8, the J call TRBJ1-5; weak D call: TRBD1 (5 bases). Trimming removed 0 bases from V and 1 base from J, with 16 bases in between. Germline V CDR1 and CDR2: SGHVS, FQNEAQ. This CDR3 contains 18 residues. CDR3 protein: CASSLARGPSGSNQPQHF. The CDR3 DNA reads TGTGCCAGCAGCTTAGCGCGGGGACCTTCGGGGAGCAATCAGCCCCAGCATTTT.

The chain links TRBV6-5 to TRBJ1-5; 9 positions match TRBD1. The germline V gene encodes CDR1 MNHEY and CDR2 SVGAGI. The CDR3 is 14 residues long. The V segment lost 4 bases and the J segment 7 bases; nucleotides outside the gene matches: 5. The CDR3: CASSLGQGLQPQHF. The CDR3, as DNA: TGTGCCAGCAGTTTGGGACAGGGCTTGCAGCCCCAGCATTTT.

V and J are TRBV2 and TRBJ2-2, with D possibly matching TRBD2 (5 bases). The V end lost 7 bases, the J end lost 6 bases, and 9 bases lay between the germline ends. The CDR3 is 12 amino acids. Germline loops: CDR1 SNHLY, CDR2 FYNNEI. The CDR3 spells CASIRDPGELFF. The CDR3, as DNA: TGTGCCAGCATTCGGGATCCCGGGGAGCTGTTTTTT.

The chain recombines TRBV5-4 with TRBJ2-1; D remains unclear. This CDR3 has 15 residues. V lost 3 bases and J lost 5, with 15 bases in between. The germline V gene has CDR1 SGHNT and CDR2 YYREEE (reference sequence). The DNA of the CDR3 is TGTGCCAGCAGCTCCTGGAACAGCTACAACAATGAGCAGTTCTTC. This encodes CASSSWNSYNNEQFF.

This clone was observed a single time. This sequence joins TRBV30 and TRBJ2-1, with D maybe TRBD2 (7 bases). V lost 0 bases, J lost 8 bases, and 11 bases lay in between. Germline lookup yields CDR1 GTSNPN and CDR2 SVGIG (reference sequence). The CDR3 extends over 13 amino acids. CDR3 in DNA: TGTGCCTGGAGTGTAGGGGGGGGGCATGAGCAGTTCTTC. Its protein is CAWSVGGGHEQFF.

The chain has TRBV10-2 and TRBJ2-1; 13 nucleotides match TRBD2. CDR1 and CDR2 (germline): WSHSY, SAAADI. The CDR3 has 17 amino acids. Losses at the gene ends were 3 bases for V and 8 bases for J; bases not matched to a gene: 10. The CDR3 protein is CASSDPGLAGVGDEQFF. The CDR3 nucleotides are TGCGCCAGCAGTGACCCTGGACTAGCGGGAGTCGGGGATGAGCAGTTCTTC.

V usage is TRBV5-4 and J usage is TRBJ2-4; 15 bases map to TRBD2. V was pared by 4 bases and J by 0 bases, with 8 bases of the junction left unmatched. The CDR3 contains 19 residues. Germline V gene data show CDR1 as SGHNT and CDR2 as YYREEE (reference sequence). The CDR3 here is CASSQGLAGGRGAKNIQYF. The CDR3 nucleotides read TGTGCCAGCAGCCAGGGACTAGCGGGGGGTCGTGGAGCCAAAAACATTCAGTACTTC.

This clone showed up just a few times. DNA for the CDR3: TGCAGCGTTGAGGGGGATAGGACAGGTGGAAACACCATATATTTT. Encoded protein: CSVEGDRTGGNTIYF. The chain recombines TRBV29-1 with TRBJ1-3; 7 bases are a match to TRBD1. From germline, CDR1 is SQVTM and CDR2 ANQGSEA. The junction had 8 bases not matched to a gene; V was cut back by 3 bases and J by 3 bases. This CDR3 contains 15 residues.

The chain joins TRBV19 to TRBJ1-1, with D perhaps matching TRBD1 (6 bases). The V gene lost 5 bases and the J gene lost 5 bases, with 15 bases spanning the gap. This CDR3 region has 14 residues. Germline CDR1 and CDR2: LNHDA and SQIVND (reference sequence). The CDR3 coding sequence is TGTGCCAGTAGTGCATCACAGGGATGGACTGAAGCTTTCTTT. Translated: CASSASQGWTEAFF.

The chain combines TRBV6-4 with TRBJ2-7; no firm D call. The CDR3 is made up of 14 amino acids. Germline CDR1 is MRHNA and CDR2 is SNTAGT. The V gene lost 5 bases and the J gene lost 4 bases, with 15 bases spanning the gap. The CDR3 region has the DNA TGTGCCAGCAGTCATCAATCCTATGCTTACGAGCAGTACTTC. It encodes CASSHQSYAYEQYF.

The gene calls are TRBV30 and TRBJ1-2, with TRBD1 identical over 9 bases. V was pared by 3 bases and J by 4 bases, with 6 bases of the junction left unmatched. This CDR3 has 14 amino acids. From germline, CDR1 is GTSNPN and CDR2 SVGIG (reference sequence). The CDR3 bases are TGTGCCTGGAGGCCGGGACAGGGAACCTATGGCTACACCTTC. This gives the protein CAWRPGQGTYGYTF.

The CDR3 coding sequence is TGCAGCGTTGAAACAGGGTATGGCTACACCTTC. Residues: CSVETGYGYTF. The J gene is TRBJ1-2, the V gene TRBV29-1, with D possibly TRBD1 on 6 matching bases. Germline V CDR1 and CDR2: SQVTM, ANQGSEA. The CDR3 consists of 11 residues. Trimming took off 2 bases at V and 5 bases at J, with 6 bases between the two ends. Using reference TRBV29-1 and TRBJ1-2 for the parts outside the CDR3, the full variable domain is SAVISQKPSRDICQRGTSLTIQCQVDSQVTMMFWYRQQPGQSLTLIATANQGSEATYESGFVIDKFPISRPNLTFSTLTVSNMSPEDSSIYLCSVETGYGYTFGSGTRLTVV.